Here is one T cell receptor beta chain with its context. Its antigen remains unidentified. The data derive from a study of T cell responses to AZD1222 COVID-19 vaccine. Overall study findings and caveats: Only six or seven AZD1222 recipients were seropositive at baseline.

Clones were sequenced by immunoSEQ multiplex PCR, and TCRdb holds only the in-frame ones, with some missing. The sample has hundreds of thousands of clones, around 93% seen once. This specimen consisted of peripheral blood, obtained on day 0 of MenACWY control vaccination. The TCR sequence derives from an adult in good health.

CDR3 sequence reads: CATHRTLADLGETQYF. The CDR3 DNA reads as TGTGCCACCCATAGGACACTAGCAGACCTAGGCGAGACCCAGTACTTC. The genes are TRBV24-1 and TRBJ2-5; a possible D gene is TRBD2 (6 bases). Looked up from germline, CDR1 is KGHDR and CDR2 is SFDVKD. Trimming took 9 bases from V and 5 from J, leaving 24 bases between them. The CDR3 totals 16 residues.